Included here is one TCR beta chain sequence, with context. Antigen: not known. The sample originates from a study of T cell repertoires in cytomegalovirus infection. Study in general: From public TCR beta signatures came an indication of both CMV infection and matching HLA type. General study results and limits: Dominant in the ex vivo response were TCR beta clonotypes restricted by HLA-C and specific for CMV. The cumulative frequency of public TCR beta families identified carriers of CMV plus the relevant HLA.

TCRdb re-analysed the reads in MiXCR, keeping a single row per CDR3 protein. Of hundreds of thousands of distinct CDR3 sequences listed, approximately 31% are singletons. The sample was cultured CD8+ T cells from PBMCs, taken from culture after CMV antigen stimulation. The sequence derives from a human donor in good health (CMV status not recorded). Some clones in this sample may be carry-over from other donors' samples.

The CDR3 loop is CASSRWDRGMNTEAFF. CDR3 bases: TGTGCCAGCAGTCGCTGGGACAGGGGAATGAACACTGAAGCTTTCTTT. This sequence joins TRBV12-3 or TRBV12-4 and TRBJ1-1; TRBD1 aligns across 10 bases. Trimming removed 5 bases from V and 0 bases from J; junction bases left unmatched: 6. This CDR3 is 16 amino acids long.